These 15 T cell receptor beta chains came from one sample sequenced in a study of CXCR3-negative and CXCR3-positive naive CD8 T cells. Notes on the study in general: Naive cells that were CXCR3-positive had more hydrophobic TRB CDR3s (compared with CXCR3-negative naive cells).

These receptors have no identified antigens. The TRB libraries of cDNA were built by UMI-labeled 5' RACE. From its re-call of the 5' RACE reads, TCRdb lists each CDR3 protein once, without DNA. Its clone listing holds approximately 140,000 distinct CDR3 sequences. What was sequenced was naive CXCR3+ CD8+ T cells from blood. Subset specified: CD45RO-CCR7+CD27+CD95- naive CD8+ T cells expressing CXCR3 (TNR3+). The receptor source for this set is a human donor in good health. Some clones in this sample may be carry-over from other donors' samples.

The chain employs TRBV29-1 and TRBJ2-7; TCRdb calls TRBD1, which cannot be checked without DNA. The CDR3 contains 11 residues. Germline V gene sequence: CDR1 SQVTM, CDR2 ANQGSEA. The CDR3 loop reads CSVAQGSEQYF.

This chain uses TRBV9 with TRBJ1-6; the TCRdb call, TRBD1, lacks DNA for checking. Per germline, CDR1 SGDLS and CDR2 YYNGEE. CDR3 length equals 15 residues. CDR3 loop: CASSGEPGINSPLHF.

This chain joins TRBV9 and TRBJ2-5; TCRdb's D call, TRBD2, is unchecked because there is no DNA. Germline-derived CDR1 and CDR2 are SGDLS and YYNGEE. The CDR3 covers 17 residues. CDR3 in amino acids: CASSVGTSGSGGETQYF.

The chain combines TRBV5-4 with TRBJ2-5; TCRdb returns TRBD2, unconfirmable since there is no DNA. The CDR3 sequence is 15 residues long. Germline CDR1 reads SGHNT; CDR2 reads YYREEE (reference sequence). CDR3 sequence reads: CASSLGRGIQETQYF.

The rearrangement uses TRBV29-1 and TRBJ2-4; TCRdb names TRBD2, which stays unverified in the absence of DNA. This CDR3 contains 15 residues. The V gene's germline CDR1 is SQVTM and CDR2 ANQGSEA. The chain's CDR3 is CSVGSGGNLGYIQYF.

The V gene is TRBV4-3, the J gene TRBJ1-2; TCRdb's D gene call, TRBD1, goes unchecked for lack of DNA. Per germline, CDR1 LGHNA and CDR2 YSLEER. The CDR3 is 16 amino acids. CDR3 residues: CASSQDIGQVSYGYTF.

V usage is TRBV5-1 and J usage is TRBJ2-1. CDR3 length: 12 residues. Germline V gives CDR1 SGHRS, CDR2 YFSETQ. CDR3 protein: CASSSISYEQFF.

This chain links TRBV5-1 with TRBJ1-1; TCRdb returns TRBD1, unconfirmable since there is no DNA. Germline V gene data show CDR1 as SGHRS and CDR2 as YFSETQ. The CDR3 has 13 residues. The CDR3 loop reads CASSPRGRTEAFF.

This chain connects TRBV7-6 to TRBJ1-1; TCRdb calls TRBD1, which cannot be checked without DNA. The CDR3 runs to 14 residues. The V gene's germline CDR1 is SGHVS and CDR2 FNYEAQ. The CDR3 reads CASSPGRTNTEAFF.

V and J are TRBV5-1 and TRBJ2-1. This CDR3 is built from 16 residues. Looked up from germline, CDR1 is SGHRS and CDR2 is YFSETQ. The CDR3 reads CASSLSAESSYNEQFF.

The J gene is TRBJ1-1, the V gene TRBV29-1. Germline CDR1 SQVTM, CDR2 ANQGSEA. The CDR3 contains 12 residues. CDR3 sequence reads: CSVPVMNTEAFF.

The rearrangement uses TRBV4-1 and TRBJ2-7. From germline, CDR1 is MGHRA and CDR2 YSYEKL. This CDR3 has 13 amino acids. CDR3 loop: CASSQVTSYEQYF.

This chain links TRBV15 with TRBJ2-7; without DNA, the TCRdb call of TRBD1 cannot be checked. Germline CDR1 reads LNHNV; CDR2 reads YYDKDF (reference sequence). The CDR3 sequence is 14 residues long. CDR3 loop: CATSRDRVAYEQYF.

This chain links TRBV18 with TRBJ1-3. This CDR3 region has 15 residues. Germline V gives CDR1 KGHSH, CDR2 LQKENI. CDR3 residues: CASSLGQISGNTIYF.

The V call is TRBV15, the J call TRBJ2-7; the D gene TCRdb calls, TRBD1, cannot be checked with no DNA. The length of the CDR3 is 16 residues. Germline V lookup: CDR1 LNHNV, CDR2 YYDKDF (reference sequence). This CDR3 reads CATSRDSPTVSGEQYF.